A single sample gave rise to the 13 T cell receptor beta chains below, sequenced in a study of T-cell memory formation after mild COVID-19. TCRdb redid the calling of the 5' RACE reads with MiXCR, one entry per CDR3 protein. Of about 340,000 distinct CDR3 sequences listed, roughly 21% are singletons. Sample: PBMCs or a T cell subset sorted from them (not recorded which). Receptor source: an adult woman who had mild COVID-19 (a few samples of this study predate the infection). Cell type and time point are not known.

This clonotype was counted a few times. The chain combines TRBV18 with TRBJ1-5; tentative D call: TRBD1 (6 bases). The CDR3 loop spans 15 amino acids. The V end was cut by 3 bases, the J end by 5 bases, with 14 bases between. Germline V gene data show CDR1 as KGHSH and CDR2 as LQKENI. The CDR3 here is CASSPPGGADQPQHF. The CDR3 region has the DNA TGTGCCAGCTCACCCCCCGGGGGGGCGGATCAGCCCCAGCATTTT.

The gene calls are TRBV7-9 and TRBJ2-5; TRBD2 matches 8 bases. In germline, CDR1 is SEHNR, CDR2 FQNEAQ (reference sequence). The CDR3 consists of 17 residues. V was clipped by 0 bases and J by 1 base; unmatched bases: 7. The CDR3 loop reads CASSLAQVTSGQETQYF. In DNA form, the CDR3 reads TGTGCCAGCAGCTTAGCGCAGGTTACTAGCGGCCAAGAGACCCAGTACTTC.

The chain couples TRBV19 to TRBJ1-3; unclear D gene. From germline, CDR1 is LNHDA and CDR2 SQIVND (reference sequence). V was cut by 3 bases and J by 2 bases, with 11 bases left in between. This CDR3 is built from 15 residues. This CDR3 reads CASSISMSTGNTIYF. CDR3 DNA: TGTGCCAGTAGTATCTCTATGAGTACTGGAAACACCATATATTTT.

In its sample, this clonotype was seen a few times. The CDR3, as DNA: TGTGCCAGCAGCTTATTGAACGGCTACACCTTC. Its protein product is CASSLLNGYTF. This sequence joins TRBV7-9 and TRBJ1-2; D unresolved. CDR3 length: 11 residues. V was clipped by 2 bases and J by 8 bases, with 6 bases between them. Germline loops: CDR1 SEHNR, CDR2 FQNEAQ (reference sequence).

This chain links TRBV10-2 with TRBJ1-2; 7 nucleotides line up with TRBD1. The CDR3 is 15 residues long. Germline CDR1 and CDR2: WSHSY and SAAADI. The V segment lost 5 bases and the J segment 1 base; nucleotides outside the gene matches: 7. CDR3 DNA sequence: TGCGCCAGCAGTAATTCGGGACAGAATAACTATGGCTACACCTTC. Its protein product is CASSNSGQNNYGYTF.

Only a few counts were recorded for this clonotype. The CDR3 bases are TGTGCCAGCAGCCGCAAAGAGTGGTACCAAGAGACCCAGTACTTC. Its protein is CASSRKEWYQETQYF. V gene TRBV5-6 combines with J gene TRBJ2-5; no definite D call. Per germline, CDR1 SGHDT and CDR2 YYEEEE. The length of the CDR3 is 15 residues. Trimming stripped 4 bases from V and 0 bases from J, with 13 bases between.

This clonotype was picked up many times. V usage is TRBV18 and J usage is TRBJ2-1; D call uncertain. Germline V lookup: CDR1 KGHSH, CDR2 LQKENI. The CDR3 has 13 residues. The V gene lost 2 bases and the J gene lost 3 bases, with 5 bases spanning the gap. The CDR3 region has the DNA TGTGCCAGCTCACCAGCCAGCTACAATGAGCAGTTCTTC. Residues: CASSPASYNEQFF.

This clonotype was detected a few times. The chain recombines TRBV20-1 with TRBJ2-5; the match to TRBD2 covers 7 bases. Germline V CDR1 and CDR2: DFQATT, SNEGSKA (reference sequence). J lost 4 bases, V lost 0 bases, and 5 bases had no gene match. The CDR3 covers 14 residues. The CDR3 loop reads CSARDGEGGETQYF. The CDR3 nucleotides read TGCAGTGCTAGAGATGGGGAGGGTGGAGAGACCCAGTACTTC.

The chain uses TRBV6-5 and TRBJ2-7; D unclear. Germline V gene lookup returns CDR1 MNHEY and CDR2 SVGAGI. The CDR3 consists of 17 residues. The ends were cut back, 6 bases at V and 6 bases at J, with 27 bases in the middle. The CDR3 loop reads CASSPAPGGPPLSEQYF. DNA for the CDR3: TGTGCCAGCAGCCCGGCACCGGGCGGACCGCCTTTGTCCGAGCAGTACTTC.

The chain employs TRBV5-5 and TRBJ2-2; 10 positions agree with TRBD2. The junction had 8 bases not matched to a gene; V was cut back by 4 bases and J by 2 bases. This CDR3 region has 17 residues. Germline V gene lookup returns CDR1 SGHKS and CDR2 YYEKEE (reference sequence). Written as DNA, the CDR3 is TGTGCCAGCAGCCCCGGACTAGCGGATTTAAACACCGGGGAGCTGTTTTTT. Its translation is CASSPGLADLNTGELFF.

V usage is TRBV5-1 and J usage is TRBJ2-2; either TRBD1 or TRBD2 may fit D (5 bases each). Trimming pared 4 bases from V and 3 bases from J, leaving 10 bases between. Germline V gene sequence: CDR1 SGHRS, CDR2 YFSETQ. There are 14 residues in the CDR3. CDR3 amino acids: CASSASGHTGELFF. For the CDR3, the DNA is TGCGCCAGCAGCGCCTCGGGGCACACCGGGGAGCTGTTTTTT.

This clonotype was picked up a small number of times. V and J are TRBV11-2 and TRBJ2-5; tentative D call: TRBD2 (7 bases). The CDR3 is 16 amino acids. Trimming pared 9 bases from V and 5 bases from J, leaving 25 bases between. Per the germline V gene, CDR1 is SGHAT and CDR2 is FQNNGV. For the CDR3, the DNA is TGTGCCAGTACACATCAGTTCGGGGGGCGGCCGGAGACCCAGTACTTC. Translation: CASTHQFGGRPETQYF.

The genes are TRBV7-9 and TRBJ2-5, with 8 nucleotides matching TRBD1. V lost 1 base to trimming and J lost 1 base; unmatched junction nucleotides: 2. CDR1 is SEHNR, CDR2 FQNEAQ, per germline (reference sequence). The CDR3 runs 15 residues. CDR3 bases: TGTGCCAGCAGCTTAGTACAGGGGGTCCAAGAGACCCAGTACTTC. It translates to CASSLVQGVQETQYF.